These 18 T cell receptor beta chains share one sample of origin, sequenced in a study of T cell responses to AZD1222 COVID-19 vaccine. Sequencing was performed with immunoSEQ multiplex PCR; in TCRdb, only in-frame clones are kept and a portion is missing. This sample has 100,000 to 120,000 clones, with about 85% found just once. Sequencing was performed on peripheral blood, taken on day 0 of AZD1222 vaccination. These receptors all stem from an adult in good health.

The chain has TRBV4-2 and TRBJ2-7, with 11 nucleotides matching TRBD2. J lost 7 bases, V lost 0 bases, and 8 bases had no gene match. The germline CDR1 and CDR2 sequences are LGHNA and YNFKEQ. The CDR3 is 16 residues long. The CDR3 sequence is CASSQDQASGRREQYF. The CDR3 DNA is TGTGCCAGCAGCCAAGATCAGGCTAGCGGGAGGCGGGAGCAGTACTTC.

CDR3 in DNA: TGTGCCAGCAGCTTAGACCACCAGGGGGCCTACAATGAGCAGTTCTTC. Protein product: CASSLDHQGAYNEQFF. The V call is TRBV11-3, the J call TRBJ2-1; 7 nucleotides match TRBD1. Trimming cost V 0 bases and J 2 bases; bases outside gene matches: 4. CDR3 size: 16 residues. Germline CDR1 SGHNT, CDR2 YENEEA. The full variable domain, in which reference TRBV11-3 and TRBJ2-1 provide the parts outside the CDR3, is EAGVVQSPRYKIIEKKQPVAFWCNPISGHNTLYWYLQNLGQGPELLIRYENEEAVDDSQLPKDRFSAERLKGVDSTLKIQPAELGDSAVYLCASSLDHQGAYNEQFFGPGTRLTVL.

This clone turned up a few times. Distinct nucleotide sequences in the sample also encode this CDR3. This chain links TRBV10-3 with TRBJ1-1; D might be TRBD1 (6 bases). Looked up from germline, CDR1 is ENHRY and CDR2 is SYGVKD. The CDR3 sequence is 13 residues long. Trimming took 2 bases from V and 4 from J, leaving 8 bases between them. In DNA, the CDR3 is TGTGCCATCAGTGAGGGAGGGGGCACTGAAGCTTTCTTT. Encoded protein: CAISEGGGTEAFF.

The rearrangement links TRBV5-1 to TRBJ2-6; TRBD1 matches at 8 bases. Germline trimming cut 0 bases from V and 0 bases from J; bases unmatched to any gene: 14. Germline CDR1 and CDR2: SGHRS and YFSETQ. This CDR3 is 21 amino acids long. The CDR3 reads CASSLEGQGPFNPSGANVLTF. The CDR3 coding sequence is TGCGCCAGCAGCTTGGAAGGACAGGGACCATTTAACCCCTCTGGGGCCAACGTCCTGACTTTC.

The chain uses TRBV28 and TRBJ2-1; 7 bases fit TRBD2. Germline loops: CDR1 MDHEN, CDR2 SYDVKM. After removal of 6 bases from V and 5 bases from J, the junction contained 10 bases not matched to a gene. The CDR3 spans 15 residues. The CDR3 here is CASSALGRGNNEQFF. The CDR3 DNA follows: TGTGCCAGCAGCGCCTTGGGGCGGGGGAACAATGAGCAGTTCTTC.

V gene TRBV5-1 combines with J gene TRBJ1-2; D is unclear. Germline loops: CDR1 SGHRS, CDR2 YFSETQ. The CDR3 spans 13 residues. With 0 bases removed from V and 8 bases from J, the gap between germline ends came to 11 bases. The CDR3 here is CASSLEALDGYTF. CDR3 coding DNA: TGCGCCAGCAGCTTGGAGGCCCTTGACGGCTACACCTTC.

The J gene is TRBJ1-2, the V gene TRBV19; unclear D gene. The V gene lost 7 bases and the J gene lost 2 bases, with 11 bases spanning the gap. Germline V gives CDR1 LNHDA, CDR2 SQIVND (reference sequence). The CDR3 consists of 13 residues. CDR3 amino acids: CASKVQTNYGYTF. The CDR3 DNA reads as TGTGCCAGTAAAGTCCAAACAAACTATGGCTACACCTTC.

Turning to this clone: Relative to the germline gene, one junction end is altered; a read error may explain this. The chain is built from TRBV11-2 and TRBJ1-6; no firm D call. The germline V gene has CDR1 SGHAT and CDR2 FQNNGV. This CDR3 has 15 amino acids. CDR3 nucleotide sequence: TGTGCCAGCAGCCAGACGGGCGGCTATGATTCACCCCTCCACTTT. Encoded protein: CASSQTGGYDSPLHF.

This rearrangement joins TRBV5-1 to TRBJ1-1; weak D call: TRBD1 (6 bases). V was cut by 4 bases and J by 1 base, with 14 bases left in between. The germline V gene encodes CDR1 SGHRS and CDR2 YFSETQ. The CDR3 contains 15 residues. The chain's CDR3 is CASSGRDTSNTEAFF. The DNA of the CDR3 is TGCGCCAGCAGCGGCCGGGACACCTCGAACACTGAAGCTTTCTTT.

The chain links TRBV14 to TRBJ2-7; D unclear. The length of the CDR3 is 12 residues. Germline lookup yields CDR1 SGHDN and CDR2 FVKESK. The V end was cut by 3 bases, the J end by 2 bases, with 5 bases between. The CDR3 sequence is CASSHQPYEQYF. The CDR3 DNA follows: TGTGCCAGCAGCCATCAACCCTACGAGCAGTACTTC.

CDR3: CASTLGGGDDQPQHF. The CDR3 DNA reads TGTGCCAGCACCCTCGGGGGAGGGGACGATCAGCCCCAGCATTTT. The rearrangement uses TRBV28 and TRBJ1-5, with a possible D match to TRBD1 (5 bases). The CDR3 is made up of 15 amino acids. Per germline, CDR1 MDHEN and CDR2 SYDVKM. Trimming took off 7 bases at V and 5 bases at J, with 18 bases between the two ends.

The rearrangement links TRBV29-1 to TRBJ2-3; TRBD1 agrees at 7 bases. Germline lookup yields CDR1 SQVTM and CDR2 ANQGSEA. V gave up 4 bases and J gave up 0 bases; unmatched junction bases: 1. This CDR3 region has 13 residues. DNA for the CDR3: TGCAGCGTTGCAGGGGGAAGCACAGATACGCAGTATTTT. Residues: CSVAGGSTDTQYF.

CDR3 loop: CASSSPAPMNGYTF. DNA of the CDR3: TGTGCCAGCAGTTCCCCAGCCCCTATGAATGGCTACACCTTC. V usage is TRBV28 and J usage is TRBJ1-2; unclear D gene. V lost 4 bases and J 6 bases, leaving 15 bases between the germline ends. The CDR3 totals 14 residues. Per the germline V gene, CDR1 is MDHEN and CDR2 is SYDVKM.

The rearrangement uses TRBV13 and TRBJ1-2; D perhaps matches TRBD1 (6 bases). Between the trimmed V and J ends, which lost 3 bases and 7 bases, there was a span of 12 bases. Per germline, CDR1 PRHDT and CDR2 FYEKMQ (reference sequence). The CDR3 is 13 residues long. The CDR3 nucleotides read TGTGCCAGCAGCTTGTTACAGGGAGGTGGCTACACCTTC. Translated, it gives CASSLLQGGGYTF.

On this clone: Likely a read error: the CDR3 ends without its conserved phenylalanine or tryptophan. The DNA is omitted, as the CDR3 cannot be located on it reliably, and the CDR3 follows TCRdb's listing. The V call is TRBV28, the J call TRBJ1-2; the table gives TRBD1 as D, unverified against the DNA. Germline CDR1 MDHEN, CDR2 SYDVKM. A total of 12 residues make up the CDR3, ends included. CDR3 sequence: CASSLIGGPGAL.

The chain is built from TRBV19 and TRBJ2-1; 13 positions match TRBD2. CDR1 is LNHDA, CDR2 SQIVND, per germline (reference sequence). Trimming removed 2 bases from V and 5 bases from J; junction bases left unmatched: 6. The length of the CDR3 is 17 residues. The CDR3 spells CASSILGLAGRNNEQFF. CDR3 sequence (DNA): TGTGCCAGTAGTATATTGGGACTAGCGGGGAGAAACAATGAGCAGTTCTTC.

The genes are TRBV29-1 and TRBJ2-3; no reliable D call. V lost 4 bases and J lost 0, with 5 bases in between. Per germline, CDR1 SQVTM and CDR2 ANQGSEA. CDR3 length: 12 amino acids. The CDR3 DNA reads TGCAGCGTTGTGACAAGCACAGATACGCAGTATTTT. The encoded protein is CSVVTSTDTQYF.

This clone was recorded once. The rearrangement uses TRBV24-1 and TRBJ2-7; 11 nucleotides match TRBD1. The germline V gene encodes CDR1 KGHDR and CDR2 SFDVKD. With V trimmed by 3 bases and J by 4 bases, 4 bases remained unmatched. CDR3 size: 15 residues. CDR3 nucleotide sequence: TGTGCCACCAGTGATACCGGGACAGGGGGGTACGAGCAGTACTTC. Amino acids: CATSDTGTGGYEQYF.